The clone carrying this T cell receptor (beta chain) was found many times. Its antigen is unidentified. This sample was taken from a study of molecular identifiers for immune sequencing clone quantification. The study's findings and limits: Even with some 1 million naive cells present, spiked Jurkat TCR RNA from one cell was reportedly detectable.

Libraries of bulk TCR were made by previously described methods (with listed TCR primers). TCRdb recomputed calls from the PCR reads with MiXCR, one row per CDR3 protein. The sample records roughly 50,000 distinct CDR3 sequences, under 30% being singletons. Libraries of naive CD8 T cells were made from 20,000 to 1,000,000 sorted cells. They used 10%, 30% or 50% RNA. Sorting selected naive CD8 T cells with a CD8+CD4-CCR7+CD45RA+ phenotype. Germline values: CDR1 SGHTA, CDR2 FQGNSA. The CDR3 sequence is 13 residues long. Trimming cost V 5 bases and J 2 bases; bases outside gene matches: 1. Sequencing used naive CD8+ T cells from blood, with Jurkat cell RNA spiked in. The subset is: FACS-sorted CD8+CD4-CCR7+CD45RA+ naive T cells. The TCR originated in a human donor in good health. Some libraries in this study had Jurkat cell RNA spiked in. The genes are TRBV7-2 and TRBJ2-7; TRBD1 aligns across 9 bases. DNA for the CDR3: TGTGCCAGCAGCCGACAGGGGGCCTACGAGCAGTACTTC. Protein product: CASSRQGAYEQYF.